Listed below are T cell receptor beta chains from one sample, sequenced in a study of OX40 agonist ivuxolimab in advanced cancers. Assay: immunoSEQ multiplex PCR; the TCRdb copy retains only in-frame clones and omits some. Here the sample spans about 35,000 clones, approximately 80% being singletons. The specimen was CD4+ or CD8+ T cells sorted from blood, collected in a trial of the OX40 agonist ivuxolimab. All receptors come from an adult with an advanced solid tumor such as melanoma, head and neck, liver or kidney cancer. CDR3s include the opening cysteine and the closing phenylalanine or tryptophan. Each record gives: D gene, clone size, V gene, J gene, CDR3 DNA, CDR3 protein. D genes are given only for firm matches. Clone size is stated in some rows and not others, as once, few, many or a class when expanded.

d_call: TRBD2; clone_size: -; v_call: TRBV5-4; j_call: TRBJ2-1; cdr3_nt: TGTGCCAGCAGCCTTGGCGGAGCGGGGAGCCGCAATGAGCAGTTCTTC; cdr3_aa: CASSLGGAGSRNEQFF
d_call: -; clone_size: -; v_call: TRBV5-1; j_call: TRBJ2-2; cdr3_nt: TGCGCCAGCACGGGACACTTGAACACCGGGGAGCTGTTTTTT; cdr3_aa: CASTGHLNTGELFF
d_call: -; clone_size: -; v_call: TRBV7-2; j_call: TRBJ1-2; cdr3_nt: TGTGCCAGCAGCTTAGTGTCACAGGGCTACACCTTC; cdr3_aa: CASSLVSQGYTF
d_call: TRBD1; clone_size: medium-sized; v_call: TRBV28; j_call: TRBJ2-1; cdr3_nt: TGTGCCAGCAGTTCTGGGACAGAACCCAATGAGCAGTTCTTC; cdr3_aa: CASSSGTEPNEQFF
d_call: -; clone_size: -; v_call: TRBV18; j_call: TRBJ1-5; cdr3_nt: TGTGCCAGCTCACCAGTACAGGGCTATCAGCCCCAGCATTTT; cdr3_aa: CASSPVQGYQPQHF
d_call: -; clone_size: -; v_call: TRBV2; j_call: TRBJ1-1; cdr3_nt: TGTGCCAGCAGTGAAGCGGGGGGTCCCCGGGGTGAAGCTTTCTTT; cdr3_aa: CASSEAGGPRGEAFF
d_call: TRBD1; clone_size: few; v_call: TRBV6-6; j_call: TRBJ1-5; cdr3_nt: TGTGCCAGCAGTTTAGACAGGGGAGGTCAGCCCCAGCATTTT; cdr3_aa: CASSLDRGGQPQHF
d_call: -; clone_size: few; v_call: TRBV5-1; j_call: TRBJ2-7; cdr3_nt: TGCGCCAGCAGCTCAGGCGAGCAGTACTTC; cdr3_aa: CASSSGEQYF
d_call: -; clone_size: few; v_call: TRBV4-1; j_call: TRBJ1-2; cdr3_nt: TGCGCCAGCAGCCAGCTGGGACCCTATGGCTACACCTTC; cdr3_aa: CASSQLGPYGYTF
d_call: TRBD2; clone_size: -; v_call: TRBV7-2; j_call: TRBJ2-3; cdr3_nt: TGTGCCAGCAGCTTGAAGCGGGGGGGCCGGGATACGCAGTATTTT; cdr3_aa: CASSLKRGGRDTQYF
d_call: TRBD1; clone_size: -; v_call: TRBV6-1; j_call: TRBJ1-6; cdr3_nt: TGTGCCACCGGGACAGGGTATAATTCACCCCTCCACTTT; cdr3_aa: CATGTGYNSPLHF
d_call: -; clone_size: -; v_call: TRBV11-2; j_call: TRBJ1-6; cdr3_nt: TGTGCCAGCAGCTTAGATCCGGGGGCTTCACCCCTCCACTTT; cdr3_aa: CASSLDPGASPLHF
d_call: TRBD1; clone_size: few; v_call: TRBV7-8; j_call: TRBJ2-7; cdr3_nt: TGTGCCAGCAGCTTAGTTATGGGACAGGGTATCTACGAGCAGTACTTC; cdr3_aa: CASSLVMGQGIYEQYF
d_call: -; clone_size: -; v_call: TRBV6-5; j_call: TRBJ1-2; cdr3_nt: TGTGCCAGCAGTTACGACGGAGCTAACTATGGCTACACCTTC; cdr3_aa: CASSYDGANYGYTF
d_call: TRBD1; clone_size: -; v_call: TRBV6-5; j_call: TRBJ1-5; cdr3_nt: TGTGCCAGCAGGGACAGGGGGTCAAATCAGTCCCAGCATTTT; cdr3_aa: CASRDRGSNQSQHF
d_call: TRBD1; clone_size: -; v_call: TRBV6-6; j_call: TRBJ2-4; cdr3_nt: TGTGCCAGCAGTTCTACAGGGGCGGGCAAAAACATTCAGTACTTC; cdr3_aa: CASSSTGAGKNIQYF
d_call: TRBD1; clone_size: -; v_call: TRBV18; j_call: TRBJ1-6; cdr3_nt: TGTGCCAGCTCACCGGGACAGGGATATAATTCACCCCTCCACTTT; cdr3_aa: CASSPGQGYNSPLHF
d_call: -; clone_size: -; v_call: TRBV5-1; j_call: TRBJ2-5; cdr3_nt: TGCGCCAGCACCGTAAGGGATTCCGGTGGGACCCAGTACTTC; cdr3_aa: CASTVRDSGGTQYF
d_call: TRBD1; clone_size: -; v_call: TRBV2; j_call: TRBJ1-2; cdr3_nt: TGTGCCAGCTTTGGACAGGGGCCAACTTCCTACACCTTC; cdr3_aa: CASFGQGPTSYTF